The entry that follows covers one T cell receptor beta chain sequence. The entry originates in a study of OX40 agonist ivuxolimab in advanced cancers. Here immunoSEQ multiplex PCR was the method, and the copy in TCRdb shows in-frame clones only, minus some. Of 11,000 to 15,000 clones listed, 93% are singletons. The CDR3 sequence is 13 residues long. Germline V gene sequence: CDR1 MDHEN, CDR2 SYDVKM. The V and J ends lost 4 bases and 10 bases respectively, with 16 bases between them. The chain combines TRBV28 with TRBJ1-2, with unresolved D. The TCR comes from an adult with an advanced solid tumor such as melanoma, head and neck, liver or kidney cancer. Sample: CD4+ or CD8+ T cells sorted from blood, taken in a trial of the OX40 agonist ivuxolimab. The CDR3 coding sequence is TGTGCCAGCAGTTCCGCGAGGGAGGAGTACTACACCTTC. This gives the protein CASSSAREEYYTF.